What follows describes a single TCR beta chain. Its specificity is unknown. The donors were in the roughly 110-subject validation cohort, distinct from the approximately 700-subject first cohort. This record comes from a study of cytomegalovirus exposure and HLA in healthy donors. Overall study findings and caveats: Many donors carried some public TCRs, although rarity characterized most TCR sequences. The study labeled 150 or so TCR beta chains cytomegalovirus-associated. TCR clusters originating in the first cohort tended to co-occur in the roughly 120 validation repertoires, according to a later analysis.

Trimming shortened V by 8 bases and J by 4 bases, and 15 bases separated the two germline ends. Germline V gene data show CDR1 as MDHEN and CDR2 as SYDVKM. The CDR3 runs to 14 residues. The data were produced by immunoSEQ multiplex PCR, yet TCRdb's version contains in-frame clones alone and is incomplete. There are roughly 330,000 clones in the sample; around 90% occur only once, and over 1% lies in the top ten. This chain joins TRBV28 and TRBJ1-3, with D uncertain. Sequenced: PBMCs. The sequence was obtained from a young woman in good health and CMV-seropositive. In DNA, the CDR3 is TGTGCCAGCCGCCAGCCGACTCTGGGAAACACCATATATTTT. Protein product: CASRQPTLGNTIYF.